The 26 T cell receptor beta chains below all came from one sample that was sequenced in a study of shared clonotypes between healthy human individuals. The method was immunoSEQ multiplex PCR; TCRdb's version includes in-frame clones alone and lacks a portion of them. The sample contains more than 2 million clones, about 94% of which appear only once. The specimen was naive CD4+ T cells sorted from blood. Described subset: CD45RA+ positively selected. These receptors were obtained from a man between 18 and 35 years old in good health.

This chain connects TRBV9 to TRBJ2-1; D perhaps matches TRBD2 (5 bases). The CDR3 spans 16 residues. V lost 1 base to trimming and J lost 2 bases, with 13 bases between them. In germline, CDR1 is SGDLS, CDR2 YYNGEE. CDR3 in amino acids: CASSVSPRGTYNEQFF. CDR3 DNA sequence: TGTGCCAGCAGCGTAAGTCCTAGAGGGACCTACAATGAGCAGTTCTTC.

This clone was counted a single time. This chain joins TRBV7-9 and TRBJ2-6; D may correspond to TRBD1 or TRBD2 (5 bases each). Per the germline V gene, CDR1 is SEHNR and CDR2 is FQNEAQ (reference sequence). The V gene lost 8 bases and the J gene lost 0 bases, with 14 bases spanning the gap. The CDR3 sequence is 16 residues long. The CDR3 bases are TGTGCCAGCGCGAGGGGATTAGTCTCTGGGGCCAACGTCCTGACTTTC. Its protein product is CASARGLVSGANVLTF.

The chain employs TRBV5-1 and TRBJ1-4; D remains unclear. Per germline, CDR1 SGHRS and CDR2 YFSETQ. The CDR3 has 16 amino acids. V dropped 6 bases and J dropped 0 bases, with 15 bases sitting between them. The CDR3 region is CASTRRALATNEKLFF. CDR3 in DNA: TGCGCCAGCACCCGGCGGGCTCTTGCAACTAATGAAAAACTGTTTTTT.

V gene TRBV4-1 combines with J gene TRBJ2-5, with TRBD2 identical over 13 bases. Germline V gene lookup returns CDR1 MGHRA and CDR2 YSYEKL. The CDR3 has 17 residues. The J segment lost 7 bases and the V segment lost 0 bases, leaving 8 bases of the junction unmatched. The CDR3 sequence: CASSQETTSGRAGTQYF. The DNA of the CDR3 is TGCGCCAGCAGCCAAGAAACAACTAGCGGGAGGGCCGGGACCCAGTACTTC.

The rearrangement uses TRBV7-9 and TRBJ2-3; maybe TRBD1 (5 bases). This CDR3 spans 12 amino acids. Germline lookup yields CDR1 SEHNR and CDR2 FQNEAQ (reference sequence). V lost 5 bases to trimming and J lost 4 bases, with 7 bases between them. The CDR3 spells CASSQGADTQYF. CDR3 sequence (DNA): TGTGCCAGCAGCCAGGGCGCAGATACGCAGTATTTT.

The gene calls are TRBV30 and TRBJ2-2, with D hard to call. This CDR3 contains 12 residues. Trimming took 7 bases from V and 5 from J, leaving 11 bases between them. Per germline, CDR1 GTSNPN and CDR2 SVGIG (reference sequence). The DNA of the CDR3 is TGTGCCTCCCTCCGATATACCGGGGAGCTGTTTTTT. Amino acid sequence: CASLRYTGELFF.

The chain is built from TRBV19 and TRBJ2-1; 8 bases align to TRBD2. V was clipped by 7 bases and J by 7 bases; unmatched bases: 12. CDR1 and CDR2 from the germline V gene are LNHDA and SQIVND (reference sequence). This CDR3 comprises 15 residues. The CDR3 bases are TGTGCCAGTACCCCACAGGGACTAGTCACAAATGAGCAGTTCTTC. Translation gives CASTPQGLVTNEQFF.

This clone was seen just once. The chain combines TRBV19 with TRBJ1-2; D is unclear. The germline V and J ends were trimmed by 7 bases and 4 bases, with 13 bases remaining between them. The CDR3 is made up of 13 amino acids. The germline CDR1 and CDR2 sequences are LNHDA and SQIVND (reference sequence). CDR3 sequence (DNA): TGTGCCAGTATAGCCGGGGTCGGCTATGGCTACACCTTC. This sequence encodes CASIAGVGYGYTF.

The chain links TRBV21-1 to TRBJ2-3. TRBV21-1 constitutes a pseudogene. This CDR3 contains 19 residues. The CDR3 bases are TGTGCCAGCAGCAAATATCCTAGCCCCCTTTGGGGGATCACAGATACGCAGTATTTT. Its protein is CASSKYPSPLWGITDTQYF.

This chain joins TRBV2 and TRBJ1-1; no reliable D call. The ends were cut back, 9 bases at V and 3 bases at J, with 20 bases in the middle. This CDR3 has 15 amino acids. Per germline, CDR1 SNHLY and CDR2 FYNNEI. CDR3: CASRLSGIVYTEAFF. As DNA, the CDR3 is TGTGCCAGTAGGTTATCGGGGATAGTGTACACTGAAGCTTTCTTT.

The J gene is TRBJ1-5, the V gene TRBV6-1, with unresolved D. Trimming left V 6 bases short and J 0 bases short, with 12 bases between. Germline loops: CDR1 MNHNS, CDR2 SASEGT. The CDR3 is 15 residues long. The CDR3 DNA follows: TGTGCCAGCAGAGACCAATATTATAGCAATCAGCCCCAGCATTTT. Translated: CASRDQYYSNQPQHF.

The V call is TRBV11-3, the J call TRBJ1-1, with a tentative D call TRBD1 (5 bases). CDR1 and CDR2 (germline): SGHNT, YENEEA. The CDR3 sequence is 15 residues long. Trimming cost V 5 bases and J 7 bases, with 20 bases left between them. The CDR3 sequence: CASSHSGQIVGEAFF. As DNA, the CDR3 is TGTGCCAGCAGCCACTCGGGGCAGATCGTGGGTGAAGCTTTCTTT.

The chain links TRBV10-3 to TRBJ1-1; 7 bases fit TRBD1. Germline CDR1 ENHRY, CDR2 SYGVKD. The CDR3 extends over 13 amino acids. V shed 6 bases and J 3 bases; nucleotides not matched to a gene: 4. The CDR3 DNA follows: TGTGCCATCAGCCAGGGGGAGGACACTGAAGCTTTCTTT. This encodes CAISQGEDTEAFF.

The chain links TRBV5-6 to TRBJ2-7, with TRBD1 matching 9 bases. Unmatched junction bases numbered 7, after V lost 4 bases and J lost 5 bases. Germline lookup yields CDR1 SGHDT and CDR2 YYEEEE. This CDR3 has 14 residues. CDR3 nucleotide sequence: TGTGCCAGCAGCCCCGGGACAGGGAGGCACGAGCAGTACTTC. Translated, it gives CASSPGTGRHEQYF.

On this clone: The same CDR3 arises from other DNA sequences in this sample as well. The J gene is TRBJ2-7, the V gene TRBV6-1; 9 bases match TRBD2. Germline V lookup: CDR1 MNHNS, CDR2 SASEGT. The CDR3 is 14 residues long. The junction had 3 bases not matched to a gene; V was cut back by 6 bases and J by 0 bases. CDR3 residues: CASRLAGSSYEQYF. The CDR3 DNA follows: TGTGCCAGCAGGCTAGCGGGGTCCTCCTACGAGCAGTACTTC.

As for this clone: Other DNA sequences in the sample encode the same CDR3. The chain uses TRBV15 and TRBJ2-5; D is ambiguous. Germline assignment: CDR1 LNHNV and CDR2 YYDKDF (reference sequence). This CDR3 has 12 residues. The V and J ends lost 0 bases and 5 bases respectively, with 4 bases between them. CDR3 amino acids: CATSRDVETQYF. The CDR3 nucleotides read TGTGCCACCAGCAGAGATGTGGAGACCCAGTACTTC.

This chain links TRBV6-5 with TRBJ1-2; tentative D call: TRBD1 (6 bases). With 5 bases removed from V and 3 bases from J, the gap between germline ends came to 10 bases. This CDR3 contains 13 residues. Germline values: CDR1 MNHEY, CDR2 SVGAGI. The CDR3 protein is CASSPSGDYGYTF. CDR3 sequence (DNA): TGTGCCAGCAGTCCGTCAGGGGACTATGGCTACACCTTC.

V is TRBV11-2 and J is TRBJ2-1, with D possibly being TRBD1 (5 bases). Germline V lookup: CDR1 SGHAT, CDR2 FQNNGV. This CDR3 contains 14 residues. Trimming stripped 6 bases from V and 7 bases from J, with 16 bases between. The CDR3 DNA follows: TGTGCCAGCAGTATTACGACAGTAATTAATGAGCAGTTCTTC. Translating gives CASSITTVINEQFF.

The rearrangement joins TRBV4-2 to TRBJ2-3, with 12 nucleotides matching TRBD2. The CDR3 length is 16 residues. With 0 bases clipped from V and 3 bases from J, the junction kept 1 base outside the gene matches. Germline V gene sequence: CDR1 LGHNA, CDR2 YNFKEQ. The chain's CDR3 is CASSQDLAGGTDTQYF. In DNA, the CDR3 is TGTGCCAGCAGCCAAGATCTAGCGGGGGGGACAGATACGCAGTATTTT.

The CDR3, as DNA: TGTGCCTGGACGGGACAGACCAGCTCCTACAATGAGCAGTTCTTC. This encodes CAWTGQTSSYNEQFF. This chain links TRBV30 with TRBJ2-1, with 7 bases aligning to TRBD1. Germline loops: CDR1 GTSNPN, CDR2 SVGIG (reference sequence). This CDR3 spans 15 amino acids. Losses at the gene ends were 4 bases for V and 0 bases for J; bases not matched to a gene: 6.

The genes are TRBV6-5 and TRBJ2-1, with D maybe TRBD1 (6 bases). CDR3 size: 16 residues. Deletions cut 0 bases from V and 9 bases from J, with 18 bases between. Germline CDR1 reads MNHEY; CDR2 reads SVGAGI. For the CDR3, the DNA is TGTGCCAGCAGTTACTCGACGACAGGACCTTCGGGTGAGCAGTTCTTC. Translation: CASSYSTTGPSGEQFF.

V and J are TRBV6-5 and TRBJ2-5, with D possibly matching TRBD2 (6 bases). CDR3 size: 14 residues. Trimming shortened V by 4 bases and J by 5 bases, and 14 bases separated the two germline ends. CDR1 and CDR2 from the germline V gene are MNHEY and SVGAGI. CDR3 nucleotide sequence: TGTGCCAGCAGTTCTACCGGGACTTTGGAGACCCAGTACTTC. Protein sequence: CASSSTGTLETQYF.

The chain joins TRBV19 to TRBJ1-1, with D maybe TRBD1 (5 bases). There are 12 residues in the CDR3. V lost 10 bases to trimming and J lost 6 bases, with 15 bases between them. Per germline, CDR1 LNHDA and CDR2 SQIVND (reference sequence). The CDR3 loop is CAIWGRKAEAFF. The CDR3 nucleotides read TGTGCCATATGGGGCCGGAAGGCTGAAGCTTTCTTT.

This rearrangement joins TRBV27 to TRBJ1-4; TRBD1 matches at 11 bases. The CDR3 totals 15 residues. V trimming: 6 bases; J trimming: 7 bases; junction bases outside the gene matches: 7. Germline lookup yields CDR1 MNHEY and CDR2 SMNVEV (reference sequence). CDR3 nucleotide sequence: TGTGCCAGCAGGGGACAGGGGGTTATTCGTGAAAAACTGTTTTTT. Translated, it gives CASRGQGVIREKLFF.

The chain uses TRBV30 and TRBJ1-6; D gene uncertain. V dropped 5 bases and J dropped 13 bases, with 18 bases sitting between them. The CDR3 has 13 residues. CDR1 and CDR2 (germline): GTSNPN, SVGIG (reference sequence). The CDR3: CAWSNEASGPLHF. For the CDR3, the DNA is TGTGCCTGGTCAAACGAGGCAAGTGGGCCCCTCCACTTT. The full variable domain, in which reference TRBV30 and TRBJ1-6 provide the parts outside the CDR3, is SQTIHQWPATLVQPVGSPLSLECTVEGTSNPNLYWYRQAAGRGLQLLFYSVGIGQISSEVPQNLSASRPQDRQFILSSKKLLLSDSGFYLCAWSNEASGPLHFGNGTRLTVT.

DNA of the CDR3: TGTGCCAGCAGCCGCACGTACACCGGGGAGCTGTTTTTT. Translated: CASSRTYTGELFF. This chain links TRBV14 with TRBJ2-2, with unresolved D. CDR1 SGHDN and CDR2 FVKESK come from the germline V gene. There are 13 residues in the CDR3. V was shortened by 4 bases and J by 3 bases, with 6 bases between the two germline ends.